This T cell receptor beta chain was sequenced for a study of CD8+ T cells in alopecia areata. Study-level background: Patients received oral tofacitinib, 5 to 10 mg twice daily, for moderate-to-severe alopecia areata.

The CDR3 totals 16 residues. The germline V gene has CDR1 SGHTA and CDR2 FQGNSA. V shed 3 bases and J shed 7 bases, with 21 bases lying between them. Study-wide results and caveats: More clonal than normal scalp was lesional scalp, particularly alopecia totalis/universalis.

Concerning this clone itself: Its antigen is unidentified.

Described treatment: oral pan-JAK inhibitor, 5-10 mg twice daily. As part of sample collection, lesional scalp punch biopsies and peripheral blood were taken from alopecia areata patients. RNA extraction was followed by reverse transcription into cDNA, which acted as the sequencing template. The table came from immunoSEQ multiplex PCR; TCRdb's copy has only in-frame clones and leaves some out. Among roughly 140,000 clones, roughly four fifths were seen once, and the ten largest hold 25%. The chain uses TRBV7-2 and TRBJ2-5; D uncertain. The TCR sequence derives from a human donor with alopecia areata. This sample comprised CD8+ T cells sorted from blood, obtained at week 4, from a patient treated with tofacitinib. CDR3 DNA: TGTGCCAGCAGCTTGACGCGCCTAGGGATCCGAGGGACCCAGTACTTC. As protein: CASSLTRLGIRGTQYF.